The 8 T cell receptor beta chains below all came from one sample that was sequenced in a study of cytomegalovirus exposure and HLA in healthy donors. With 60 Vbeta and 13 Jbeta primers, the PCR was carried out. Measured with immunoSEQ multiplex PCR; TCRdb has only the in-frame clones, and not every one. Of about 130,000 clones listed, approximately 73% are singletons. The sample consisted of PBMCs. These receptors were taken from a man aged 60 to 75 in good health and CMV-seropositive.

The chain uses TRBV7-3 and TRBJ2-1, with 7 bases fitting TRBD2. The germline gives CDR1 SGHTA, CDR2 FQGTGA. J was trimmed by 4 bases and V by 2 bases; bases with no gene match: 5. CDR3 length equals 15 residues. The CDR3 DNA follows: TGTGCCAGCAGCTTAGCGGCTAGCGGATACAATGAGCAGTTCTTC. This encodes CASSLAASGYNEQFF.

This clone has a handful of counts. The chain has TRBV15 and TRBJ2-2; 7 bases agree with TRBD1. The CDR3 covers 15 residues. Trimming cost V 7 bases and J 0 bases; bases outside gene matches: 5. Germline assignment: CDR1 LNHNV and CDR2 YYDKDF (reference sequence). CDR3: CATTPGTANTGELFF. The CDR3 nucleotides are TGTGCCACCACCCCGGGGACAGCGAACACCGGGGAGCTGTTTTTT.

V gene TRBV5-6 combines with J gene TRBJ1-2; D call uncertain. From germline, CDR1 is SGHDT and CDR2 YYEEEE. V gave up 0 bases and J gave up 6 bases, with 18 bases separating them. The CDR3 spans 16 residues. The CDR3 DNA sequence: TGTGCCAGCAGCTTGGTCGACGGCAGGTTGGGTCATGGCTACACCTTC. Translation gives CASSLVDGRLGHGYTF.

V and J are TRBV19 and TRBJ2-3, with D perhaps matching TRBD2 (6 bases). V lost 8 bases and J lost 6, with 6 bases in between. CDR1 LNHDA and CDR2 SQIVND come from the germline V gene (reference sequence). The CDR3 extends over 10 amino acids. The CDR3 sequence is CASGRDTQYF. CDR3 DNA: TGTGCCAGTGGGAGGGATACGCAGTATTTT. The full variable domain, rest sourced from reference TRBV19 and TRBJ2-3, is DGGITQSPKYLFRKEGQNVTLSCEQNLNHDAMYWYRQDPGQGLRLIYYSQIVNDFQKGDIAEGYSVSREKKESFPLTVTSAQKNPTAFYLCASGRDTQYFGPGTRLTVL.

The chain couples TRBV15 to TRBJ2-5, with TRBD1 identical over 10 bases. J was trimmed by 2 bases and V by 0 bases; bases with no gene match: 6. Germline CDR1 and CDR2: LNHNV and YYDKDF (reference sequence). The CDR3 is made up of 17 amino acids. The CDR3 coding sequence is TGTGCCACCAGCAGAGAACAGCGGACAGGGGGTCAAGAGACCCAGTACTTC. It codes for CATSREQRTGGQETQYF.

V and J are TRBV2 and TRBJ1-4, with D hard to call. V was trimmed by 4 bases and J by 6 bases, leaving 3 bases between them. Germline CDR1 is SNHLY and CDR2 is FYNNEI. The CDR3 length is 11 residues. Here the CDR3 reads CASSAYEKLFF. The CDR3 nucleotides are TGTGCCAGCAGTGCGTATGAAAAACTGTTTTTT.

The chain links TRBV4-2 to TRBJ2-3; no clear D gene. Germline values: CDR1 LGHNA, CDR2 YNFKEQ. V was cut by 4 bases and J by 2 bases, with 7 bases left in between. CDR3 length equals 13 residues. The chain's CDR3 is CASSPYYTDTQYF. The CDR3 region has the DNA TGTGCCAGCAGCCCATACTACACAGATACGCAGTATTTT.

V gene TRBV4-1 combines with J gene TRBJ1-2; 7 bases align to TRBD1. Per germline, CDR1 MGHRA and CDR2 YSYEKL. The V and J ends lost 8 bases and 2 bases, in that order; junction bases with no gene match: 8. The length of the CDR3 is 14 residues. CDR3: CASGGWTGNYGYTF. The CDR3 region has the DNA TGCGCCAGCGGGGGTTGGACAGGAAACTATGGCTACACCTTC.